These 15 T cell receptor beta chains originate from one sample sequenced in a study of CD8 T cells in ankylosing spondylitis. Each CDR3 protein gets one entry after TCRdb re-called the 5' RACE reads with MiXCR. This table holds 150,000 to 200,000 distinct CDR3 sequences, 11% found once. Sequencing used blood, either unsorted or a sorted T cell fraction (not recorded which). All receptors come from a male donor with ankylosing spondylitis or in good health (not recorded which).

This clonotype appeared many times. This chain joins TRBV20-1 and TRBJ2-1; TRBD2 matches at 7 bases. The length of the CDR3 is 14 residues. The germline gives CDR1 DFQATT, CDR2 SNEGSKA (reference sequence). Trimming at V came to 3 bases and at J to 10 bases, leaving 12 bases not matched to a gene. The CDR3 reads CSARARGGPWEQFF. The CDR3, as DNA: TGCAGTGCTAGGGCCCGGGGAGGGCCTTGGGAGCAGTTCTTC.

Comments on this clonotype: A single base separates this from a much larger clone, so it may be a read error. CDR3 nucleotide sequence: TGTGCCAGCAGCTCCACAGGGTCCCCGTTCTTC. It encodes CASSSTGSPFF. This chain links TRBV11-2 with TRBJ2-1; possibly TRBD1 for D (6 bases). The germline V gene has CDR1 SGHAT and CDR2 FQNNGV. V shed 4 bases and J shed 15 bases, with 13 bases lying between them. The CDR3 runs 11 residues.

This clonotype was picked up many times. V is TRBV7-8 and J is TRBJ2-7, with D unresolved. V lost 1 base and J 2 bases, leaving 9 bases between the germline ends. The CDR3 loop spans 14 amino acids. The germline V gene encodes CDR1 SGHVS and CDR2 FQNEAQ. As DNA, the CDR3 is TGTGCCAGCAGCTTAGATAGGGTTGCCTACGAGCAGTACTTC. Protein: CASSLDRVAYEQYF.

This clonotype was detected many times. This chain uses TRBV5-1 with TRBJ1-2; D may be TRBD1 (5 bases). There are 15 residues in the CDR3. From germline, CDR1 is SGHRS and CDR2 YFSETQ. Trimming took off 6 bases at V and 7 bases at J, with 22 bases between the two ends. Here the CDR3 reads CASNPRGRSTGGYTF. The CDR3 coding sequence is TGCGCCAGCAACCCACGGGGCAGGAGTACAGGTGGCTACACCTTC.

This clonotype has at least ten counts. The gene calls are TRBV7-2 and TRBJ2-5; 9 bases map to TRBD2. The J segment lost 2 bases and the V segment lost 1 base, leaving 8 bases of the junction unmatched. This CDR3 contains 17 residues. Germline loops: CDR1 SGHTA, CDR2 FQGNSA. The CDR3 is CASSLGRLAGRQETQYF. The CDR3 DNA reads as TGTGCCAGCAGCTTAGGTCGCCTAGCGGGGAGGCAAGAGACCCAGTACTTC.

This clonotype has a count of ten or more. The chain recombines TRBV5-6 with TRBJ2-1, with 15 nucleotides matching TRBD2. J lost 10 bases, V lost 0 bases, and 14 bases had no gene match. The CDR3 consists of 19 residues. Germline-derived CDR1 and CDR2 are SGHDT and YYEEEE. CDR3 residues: CASSLAAGLAGGFYEEQFF. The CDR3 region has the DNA TGTGCCAGCAGCTTGGCAGCGGGACTAGCGGGGGGATTTTACGAGGAGCAGTTCTTC.

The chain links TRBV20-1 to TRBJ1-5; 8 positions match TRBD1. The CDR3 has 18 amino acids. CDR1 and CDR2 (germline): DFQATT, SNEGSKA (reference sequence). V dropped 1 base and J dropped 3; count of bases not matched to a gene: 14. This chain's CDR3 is CSARVGVVRQGHNQPQHF. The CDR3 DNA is TGCAGTGCTAGAGTCGGGGTCGTGAGACAGGGGCACAATCAGCCCCAGCATTTT.

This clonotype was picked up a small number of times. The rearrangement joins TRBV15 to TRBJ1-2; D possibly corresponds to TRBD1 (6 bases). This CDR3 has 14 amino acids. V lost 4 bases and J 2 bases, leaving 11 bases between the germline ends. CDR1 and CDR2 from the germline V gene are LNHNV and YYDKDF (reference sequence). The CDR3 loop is CATSTTGGNYGYTF. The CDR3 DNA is TGTGCCACCAGCACGACCGGGGGCAACTATGGCTACACCTTC.

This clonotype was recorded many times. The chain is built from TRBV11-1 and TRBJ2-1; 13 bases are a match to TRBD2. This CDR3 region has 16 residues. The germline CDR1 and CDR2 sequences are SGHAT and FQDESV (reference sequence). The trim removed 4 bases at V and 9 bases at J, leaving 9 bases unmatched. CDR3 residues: CASSSIGLAGEAEQFF. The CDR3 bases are TGTGCCAGCAGCTCAATTGGACTAGCGGGAGAAGCTGAGCAGTTCTTC.

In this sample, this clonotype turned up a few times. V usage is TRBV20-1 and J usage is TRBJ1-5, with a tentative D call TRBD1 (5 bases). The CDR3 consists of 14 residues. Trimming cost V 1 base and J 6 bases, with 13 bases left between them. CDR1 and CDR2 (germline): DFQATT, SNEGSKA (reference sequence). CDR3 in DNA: TGCAGTGCTAGAGGGCGGACAAGCTCTCAGCCCCAGCATTTT. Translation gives CSARGRTSSQPQHF.

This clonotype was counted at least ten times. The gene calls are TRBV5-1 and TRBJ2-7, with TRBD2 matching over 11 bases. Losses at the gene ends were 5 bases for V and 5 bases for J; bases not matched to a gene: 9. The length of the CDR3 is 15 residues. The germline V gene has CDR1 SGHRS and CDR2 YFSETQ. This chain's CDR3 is CASSLTSGRFNEQYF. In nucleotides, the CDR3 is TGCGCCAGCAGTCTTACTAGCGGGAGATTCAACGAGCAGTACTTC.

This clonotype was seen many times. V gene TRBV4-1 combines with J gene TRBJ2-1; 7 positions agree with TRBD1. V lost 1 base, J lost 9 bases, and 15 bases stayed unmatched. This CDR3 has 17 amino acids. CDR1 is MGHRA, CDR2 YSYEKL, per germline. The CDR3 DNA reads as TGCGCCAGCAGCCAAGTATATGGCAGGGGGTTTGGTAGTGAGCAGTTCTTC. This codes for CASSQVYGRGFGSEQFF.

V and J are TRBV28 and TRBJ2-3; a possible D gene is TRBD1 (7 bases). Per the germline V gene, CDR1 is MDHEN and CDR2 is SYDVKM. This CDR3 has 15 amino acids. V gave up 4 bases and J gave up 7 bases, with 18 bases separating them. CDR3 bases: TGTGCCAGCAGTTCCCAACCGCAGGGGGGAAATACGCAGTATTTT. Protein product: CASSSQPQGGNTQYF.

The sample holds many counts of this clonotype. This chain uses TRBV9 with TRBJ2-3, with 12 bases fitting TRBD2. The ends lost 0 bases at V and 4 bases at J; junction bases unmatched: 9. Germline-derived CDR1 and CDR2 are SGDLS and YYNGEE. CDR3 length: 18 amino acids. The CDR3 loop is CASSVEGLAGSRADTQYF. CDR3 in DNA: TGTGCCAGCAGCGTAGAAGGACTAGCGGGAAGTAGGGCAGATACGCAGTATTTT.

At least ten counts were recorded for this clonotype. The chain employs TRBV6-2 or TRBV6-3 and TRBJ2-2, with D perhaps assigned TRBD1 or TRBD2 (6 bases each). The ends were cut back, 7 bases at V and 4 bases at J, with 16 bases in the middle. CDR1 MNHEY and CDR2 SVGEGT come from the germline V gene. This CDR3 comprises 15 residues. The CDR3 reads CASNLARGGTGELFF. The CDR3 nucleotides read TGTGCCAGCAATTTAGCCAGGGGAGGCACCGGGGAGCTGTTTTTT.